Below are 14 T cell receptor beta chains sequenced from a single sample in a study of long-term antiretroviral therapy in people with HIV. Samples were assayed with immunoSEQ v3.0 at survey level. Repertoires were generated with immunoSEQ multiplex PCR, while TCRdb's copy carries only in-frame clones and drops some. The sample lists tens of thousands of clones; more than 70% were seen once. The sample in question was unsorted PBMCs, obtained 0.8 years after starting antiretroviral therapy. The receptors were sampled from a woman younger than 45 with HIV.

The chain carries TRBV6-5 and TRBJ2-6, with no clear D. CDR1 is MNHEY, CDR2 SVGAGI, per germline. Trimming took 7 bases from V and 0 from J, leaving 10 bases between them. The CDR3 runs 15 residues. CDR3 sequence reads: CASTLSGSGANVLTF. As DNA, the CDR3 is TGTGCCAGCACCCTCTCGGGCTCTGGGGCCAACGTCCTGACTTTC.

The rearrangement joins TRBV7-2 to TRBJ1-5; no clear D. The CDR3 runs 13 residues. V was shortened by 2 bases and J by 7 bases, with 9 bases between the two germline ends. Germline loops: CDR1 SGHTA, CDR2 FQGNSA. DNA of the CDR3: TGTGCCAGCAGCTTAAGGACGGAACAGCCCCAGCATTTT. This codes for CASSLRTEQPQHF.

This clone was observed once. This chain connects TRBV10-1 to TRBJ2-4, with D tentatively TRBD1 (5 bases). Trimming shortened V by 5 bases and J by 8 bases, and 13 bases separated the two germline ends. The CDR3 spans 13 residues. Germline V gives CDR1 WNHNN, CDR2 SYGVQD (reference sequence). CDR3 nucleotide sequence: TGCGCCAGCAGTCGAAGGGGTACGGACATTCAGTACTTC. Encoded protein: CASSRRGTDIQYF.

The rearrangement links TRBV2 to TRBJ1-2, with TRBD1 matching over 7 bases. CDR3 size: 15 residues. Losses at the gene ends were 7 bases for V and 2 bases for J; bases not matched to a gene: 10. Germline V gives CDR1 SNHLY, CDR2 FYNNEI. CDR3 nucleotide sequence: TGTGCCAGCACCCCAGGACAGGCCGTCAACTATGGCTACACCTTC. This sequence encodes CASTPGQAVNYGYTF.

The chain joins TRBV6-1 to TRBJ1-6, with TRBD1 identical over 7 bases. This CDR3 is built from 15 residues. The V gene end was trimmed by 4 bases and the J gene end by 7 bases; junction bases not matched to a gene: 7. The germline V gene has CDR1 MNHNS and CDR2 SASEGT. CDR3 region: CASSARQGHNSPLHF. The CDR3 DNA is TGTGCCAGCAGTGCCCGACAGGGTCACAATTCACCCCTCCACTTT.

The rearrangement joins TRBV10-3 to TRBJ2-7; 7 bases agree with TRBD1. Per germline, CDR1 ENHRY and CDR2 SYGVKD. The CDR3 covers 14 residues. Trimming cost V 2 bases and J 2 bases; bases outside gene matches: 3. Here the CDR3 DNA reads TGTGCCATCAGTGAGGGACAGGTAACCTACGAGCAGTACTTC. Amino acid sequence: CAISEGQVTYEQYF.

The chain joins TRBV5-5 to TRBJ2-2; D is tentatively TRBD1 or TRBD2 (5 bases each). V was shortened by 0 bases and J by 4 bases, with 10 bases between the two germline ends. CDR3 size: 15 residues. Germline-derived CDR1 and CDR2 are SGHKS and YYEKEE (reference sequence). CDR3 in amino acids: CASSLVRAGTGELFF. DNA for the CDR3: TGTGCCAGCAGCTTGGTCAGGGCGGGCACCGGGGAGCTGTTTTTT. Full variable domain (outside the CDR3, taken from reference TRBV5-5 and TRBJ2-2): DAGVTQSPTHLIKTRGQQVTLRCSPISGHKSVSWYQQVLGQGPQFIFQYYEKEERGRGNFPDRFSARQFPNYSSELNVNALLLGDSALYLCASSLVRAGTGELFFGEGSRLTVL.

V gene TRBV27 combines with J gene TRBJ2-7; D remains ambiguous. Looked up from germline, CDR1 is MNHEY and CDR2 is SMNVEV (reference sequence). The CDR3 is 14 amino acids. The V gene lost 1 base and the J gene lost 0 bases, with 7 bases spanning the gap. CDR3 loop: CASSLFASSYEQYF. The DNA of the CDR3 is TGTGCCAGCAGTTTATTTGCTAGCTCCTACGAGCAGTACTTC.

The chain links TRBV7-9 to TRBJ1-5, with 7 nucleotides matching TRBD1. CDR3 length: 15 residues. V gave up 5 bases and J gave up 4 bases; unmatched junction bases: 8. In germline, CDR1 is SEHNR, CDR2 FQNEAQ (reference sequence). The CDR3 sequence: CASSTTGMGNQPQHF. CDR3 nucleotide sequence: TGTGCCAGCAGCACGACAGGGATGGGGAATCAGCCCCAGCATTTT.

This clone showed up just a few times. This chain joins TRBV5-1 and TRBJ1-2; D not certain. Deletions cut 0 bases from V and 6 bases from J, with 9 bases between. Germline values: CDR1 SGHRS, CDR2 YFSETQ. The CDR3 runs 13 residues. CDR3 loop: CASSLGEVDGYTF. For the CDR3, the DNA is TGCGCCAGCAGCTTGGGGGAGGTCGATGGCTACACCTTC.

The V gene is TRBV5-6, the J gene TRBJ2-3; unclear D gene. CDR3 length equals 11 residues. Germline V gene lookup returns CDR1 SGHDT and CDR2 YYEEEE. The V and J ends lost 3 bases and 6 bases respectively, with 5 bases between them. This chain's CDR3 is CASSSADTQYF. DNA for the CDR3: TGTGCCAGCAGCTCAGCGGATACGCAGTATTTT. Filled out from reference TRBV5-6 and TRBJ2-3, the complete variable domain reads DAGVTQSPTHLIKTRGQQVTLRCSPKSGHDTVSWYQQALGQGPQFIFQYYEEEERQRGNFPDRFSGHQFPNYSSELNVNALLLGDSALYLCASSSADTQYFGPGTRLTVL.

This clone occurred once. This chain connects TRBV30 to TRBJ1-1; D is ambiguous. V lost 0 bases and J lost 0, with 8 bases in between. Germline V gives CDR1 GTSNPN, CDR2 SVGIG (reference sequence). The CDR3 runs 14 residues. The CDR3 is CAWSVTGMNTEAFF. CDR3 in DNA: TGTGCCTGGAGTGTAACCGGAATGAACACTGAAGCTTTCTTT.

The rearrangement uses TRBV9 and TRBJ2-5, with D hard to call. Germline CDR1 is SGDLS and CDR2 is YYNGEE. This CDR3 contains 15 residues. The V end was cut by 3 bases, the J end by 2 bases, with 14 bases between. CDR3 DNA sequence: TGTGCCAGCAGCGCCCTCCGCGCCTCGCAAGAGACCCAGTACTTC. Translation gives CASSALRASQETQYF.

The genes are TRBV7-2 and TRBJ2-7; D unclear. V gave up 1 base and J gave up 6 bases, with 7 bases separating them. The CDR3 consists of 12 residues. Looked up from germline, CDR1 is SGHTA and CDR2 is FQGNSA. The CDR3 DNA follows: TGTGCCAGCAGCTTAGACACGGGCGAGCAGTACGTC. The encoded protein is CASSLDTGEQYV.